This T cell receptor beta chain was documented in a study of T-cell reconstitution after alpha-beta-depleted transplantation in children. A few counts support this clonotype. A TCRbeta library incorporating unique molecular identifiers was prepared. MiXCR, applied by TCRdb to the PCR reads, yields one record per CDR3 protein. The table lists approximately 150,000 distinct CDR3 sequences, 8% to 10% of them singletons. The CDR3 spans 12 residues. The germline V and J ends were trimmed by 6 bases and 3 bases, with 6 bases remaining between them. The germline V gene encodes CDR1 KGHDR and CDR2 SFDVKD. The genes are TRBV24-1 and TRBJ2-3; D ambiguous. The sample here was PBMCs, mostly from graft donor cells, taken 180 days after TCRalphabeta/CD19-depleted stem cell transplant. The TCR sequence derives from a female patient aged 2-10 years who had a stem cell transplant for congenital amegakaryocytic thrombocytopenia, so the T cells may come from the graft donor. CDR3 amino acids: CATSWSTDTQYF. CDR3 bases: TGTGCCACCAGTTGGTCTACAGATACGCAGTATTTT.